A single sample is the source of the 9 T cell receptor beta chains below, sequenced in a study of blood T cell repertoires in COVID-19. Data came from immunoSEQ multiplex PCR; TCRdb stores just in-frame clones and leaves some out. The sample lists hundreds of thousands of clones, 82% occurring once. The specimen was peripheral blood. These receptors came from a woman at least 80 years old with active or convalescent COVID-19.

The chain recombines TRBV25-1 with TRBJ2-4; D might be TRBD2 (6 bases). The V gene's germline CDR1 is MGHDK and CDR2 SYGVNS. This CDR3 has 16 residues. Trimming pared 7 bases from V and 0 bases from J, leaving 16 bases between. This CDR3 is CASTPRGTGAKNIQYF. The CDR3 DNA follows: TGTGCCAGCACCCCTCGGGGGACCGGAGCCAAAAACATTCAGTACTTC.

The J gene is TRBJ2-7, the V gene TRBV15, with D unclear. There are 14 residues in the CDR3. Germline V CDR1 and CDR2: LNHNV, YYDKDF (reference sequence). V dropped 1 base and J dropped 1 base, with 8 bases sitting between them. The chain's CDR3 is CATSRGATSYEQYF. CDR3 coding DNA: TGTGCCACCAGCAGAGGGGCAACTTCCTACGAGCAGTACTTC.

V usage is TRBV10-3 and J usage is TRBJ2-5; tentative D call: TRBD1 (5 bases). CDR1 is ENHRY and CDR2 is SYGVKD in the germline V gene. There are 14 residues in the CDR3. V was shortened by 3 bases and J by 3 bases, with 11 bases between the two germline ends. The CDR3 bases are TGTGCCATCAGTGAACAACAGGTCGAAGAGACCCAGTACTTC. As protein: CAISEQQVEETQYF.

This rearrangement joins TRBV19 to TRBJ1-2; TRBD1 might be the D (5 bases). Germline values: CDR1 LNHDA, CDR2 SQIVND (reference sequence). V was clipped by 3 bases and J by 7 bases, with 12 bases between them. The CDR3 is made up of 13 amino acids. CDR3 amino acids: CASSIHRSSGYTF. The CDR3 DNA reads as TGTGCCAGTAGTATCCACAGGTCTTCTGGCTACACCTTC.

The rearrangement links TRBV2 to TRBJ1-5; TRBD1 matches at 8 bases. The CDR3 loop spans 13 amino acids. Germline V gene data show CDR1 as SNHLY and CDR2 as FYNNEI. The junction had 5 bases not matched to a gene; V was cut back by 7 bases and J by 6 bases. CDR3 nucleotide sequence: TGTGCCAGCACAGGGGGCGCGACTCAGCCCCAGCATTTT. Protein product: CASTGGATQPQHF.

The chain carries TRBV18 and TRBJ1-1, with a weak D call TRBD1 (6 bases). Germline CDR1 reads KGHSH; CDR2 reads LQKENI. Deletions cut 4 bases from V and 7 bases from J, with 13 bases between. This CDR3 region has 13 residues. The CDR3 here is CASSRDTRGEAFF. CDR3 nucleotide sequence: TGTGCCAGCTCACGGGACACCCGAGGTGAAGCTTTCTTT.

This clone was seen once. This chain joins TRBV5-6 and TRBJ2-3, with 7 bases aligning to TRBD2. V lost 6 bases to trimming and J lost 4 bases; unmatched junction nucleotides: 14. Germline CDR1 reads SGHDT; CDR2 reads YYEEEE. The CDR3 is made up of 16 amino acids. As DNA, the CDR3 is TGTGCCAGCACCTCGGCGATGGGAGGGTTAGCAGATACGCAGTATTTT. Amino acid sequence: CASTSAMGGLADTQYF.

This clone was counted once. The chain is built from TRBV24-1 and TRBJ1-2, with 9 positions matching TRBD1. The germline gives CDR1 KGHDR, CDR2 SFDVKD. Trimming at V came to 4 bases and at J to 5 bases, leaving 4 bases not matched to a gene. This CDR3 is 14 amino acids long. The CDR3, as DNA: TGTGCCACCAGTGACCGGGACAGGGTATATGGCTACACCTTC. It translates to CATSDRDRVYGYTF.

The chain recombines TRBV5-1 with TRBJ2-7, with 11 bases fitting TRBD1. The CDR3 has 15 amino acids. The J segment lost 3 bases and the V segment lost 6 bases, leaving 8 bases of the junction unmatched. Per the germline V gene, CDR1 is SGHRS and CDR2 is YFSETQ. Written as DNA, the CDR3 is TGCGCCAGCAACCCCACCGGGACAGGGGGCTACGAGCAGTACTTC. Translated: CASNPTGTGGYEQYF.